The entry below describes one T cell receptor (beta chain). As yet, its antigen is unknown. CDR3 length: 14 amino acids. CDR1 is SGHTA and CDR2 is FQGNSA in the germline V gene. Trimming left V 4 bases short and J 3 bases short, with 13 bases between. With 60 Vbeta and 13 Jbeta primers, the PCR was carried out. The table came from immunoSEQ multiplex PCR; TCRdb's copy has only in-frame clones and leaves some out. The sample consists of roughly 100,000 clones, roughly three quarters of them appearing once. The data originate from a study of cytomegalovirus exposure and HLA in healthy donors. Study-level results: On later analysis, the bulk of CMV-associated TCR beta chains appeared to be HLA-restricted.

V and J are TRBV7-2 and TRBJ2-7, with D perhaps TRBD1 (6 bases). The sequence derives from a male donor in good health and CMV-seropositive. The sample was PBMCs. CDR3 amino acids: CASSSDRIRYEQYF. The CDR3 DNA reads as TGTGCCAGCAGCTCAGACAGGATCCGCTACGAGCAGTACTTC.